This TCR beta chain is drawn from a study of blood T cell repertoires in COVID-19. Study context: Acute and convalescent COVID-19 specimens originated in the United States, Italy and Spain. T cells, B-cell-depleted T cells, or PBMCs supplied cDNA or gDNA.

The authors' processing: For nucleated cells, counts were estimated from reference gene primer amplification. Sequenced by immunoSEQ multiplex PCR; TCRdb stores in-frame clones only, minus some. Clonal size and the V and J genes are those of that table, whereas D and trimming came from the DNA. The sample consists of about 240,000 clones, approximately 86% of them appearing once. CDR1 and CDR2 (germline): MNHNS, SASEGT. V lost 3 bases to trimming and J lost 7 bases, with 10 bases between them. This CDR3 spans 13 amino acids. The material sequenced was peripheral blood. V is TRBV6-1 and J is TRBJ1-5; no clear D gene. The sequence was obtained from a man aged 55 to 70 who had recovered from COVID-19. The CDR3 reads CASSDSEVQPQHF. In DNA form, the CDR3 reads TGTGCCAGCAGTGATTCAGAGGTGCAGCCCCAGCATTTT.